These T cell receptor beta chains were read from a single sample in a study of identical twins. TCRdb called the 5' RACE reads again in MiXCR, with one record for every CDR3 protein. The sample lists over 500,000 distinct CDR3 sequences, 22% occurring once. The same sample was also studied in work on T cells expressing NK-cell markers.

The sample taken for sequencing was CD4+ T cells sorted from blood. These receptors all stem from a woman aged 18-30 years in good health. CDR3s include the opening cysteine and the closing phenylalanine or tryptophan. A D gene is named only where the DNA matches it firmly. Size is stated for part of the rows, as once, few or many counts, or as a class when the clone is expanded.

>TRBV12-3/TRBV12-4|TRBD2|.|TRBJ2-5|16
CASSRGLAGSQETQYF
TGTGCCAGCAGTCGCGGACTAGCGGGGAGCCAAGAGACCCAGTACTTC
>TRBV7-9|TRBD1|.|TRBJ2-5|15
CASSNTRQGQETQYF
TGTGCCAGCAGCAATACGCGACAGGGGCAAGAGACCCAGTACTTC
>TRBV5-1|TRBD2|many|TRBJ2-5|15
CASSLGLARRETQYF
TGCGCCAGCAGCTTGGGACTAGCGAGACGGGAGACCCAGTACTTC
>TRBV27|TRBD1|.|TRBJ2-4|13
CASSPGQGYIQYF
TGTGCCAGCAGCCCCGGACAGGGTTACATTCAGTACTTC
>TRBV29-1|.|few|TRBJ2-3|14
CSVSDRTSTDTQYF
TGCAGCGTTTCCGACAGGACTAGCACAGATACGCAGTATTTT
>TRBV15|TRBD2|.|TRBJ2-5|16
CATSREPSGGQETQYF
TGTGCCACCAGCAGGGAACCTAGCGGGGGCCAAGAGACCCAGTACTTC
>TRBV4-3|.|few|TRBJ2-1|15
CASGFTSSSYNEQFF
TGCGCCAGCGGGTTTACTAGTAGCTCCTACAATGAGCAGTTCTTC
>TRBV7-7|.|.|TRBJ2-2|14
CASSVVANTGELFF
TGTGCCAGCAGTGTCGTAGCGAACACCGGGGAGCTGTTTTTT
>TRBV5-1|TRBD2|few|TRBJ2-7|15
CASSRPSGSSYEQYF
TGCGCCAGCAGCCGCCCTAGCGGGAGTTCATACGAGCAGTACTTC
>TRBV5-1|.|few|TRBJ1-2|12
CASSQAVGGYTF
TGCGCCAGCAGCCAGGCGGTAGGTGGCTACACCTTC
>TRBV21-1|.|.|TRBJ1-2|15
CASSKAGFVSYGYTF
TGTGCCAGCAGCAAAGCAGGGTTTGTAAGCTATGGCTACACCTTC
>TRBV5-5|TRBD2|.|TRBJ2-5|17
CASSLVTSGRAIATQYF
TGTGCCAGCAGCTTGGTTACTAGCGGGAGGGCCATAGCGACCCAGTACTTC
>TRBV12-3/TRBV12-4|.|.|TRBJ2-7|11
CASSLTREQYF
TGTGCCAGCAGTTTGACCCGCGAGCAGTACTTC
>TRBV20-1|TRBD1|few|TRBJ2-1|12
CSARLTGGLQFF
TGCAGTGCAAGACTAACAGGGGGCTTGCAGTTCTTC
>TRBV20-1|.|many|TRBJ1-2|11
CSAAPEGGYTF
TGCAGTGCAGCTCCCGAGGGGGGCTACACCTTC
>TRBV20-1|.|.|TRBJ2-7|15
CSAEAGQSSSYEQYF
TGCAGTGCCGAAGCGGGACAGTCCAGCTCCTACGAGCAGTACTTC
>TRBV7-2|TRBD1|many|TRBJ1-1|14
CASSLGTGDTEAFF
TGTGCCAGCAGCTTAGGGACAGGGGACACTGAAGCTTTCTTT
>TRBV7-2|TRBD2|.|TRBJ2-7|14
CASSSLAGGYEQYF
TGTGCCAGCAGCTCACTAGCGGGAGGTTATGAGCAGTACTTC
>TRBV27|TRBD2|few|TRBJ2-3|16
CASSLPKRGRADTQYF
TGTGCCAGCAGTTTACCCAAGCGGGGAAGGGCAGATACGCAGTATTTT
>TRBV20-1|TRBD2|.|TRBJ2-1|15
CSATRLAEPYNEQFF
TGCAGTGCTACGAGACTAGCAGAACCTTACAATGAGCAGTTCTTC
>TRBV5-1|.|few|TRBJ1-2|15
CASSSGSSRVLGYTF
TGCGCCAGCAGCTCCGGGTCCAGCAGGGTTCTTGGCTACACCTTC
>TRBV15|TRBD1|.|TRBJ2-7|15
CATSIDRGVTYEQYF
TGTGCCACCAGCATAGACAGGGGGGTAACCTACGAGCAGTACTTC
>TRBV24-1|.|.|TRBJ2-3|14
CATSDPKRTDTQYF
TGTGCCACCAGCGATCCAAAGAGAACAGATACGCAGTATTTT